A single sample is the source of the 15 T cell receptor beta chains below, sequenced in a study of post-analysis software for immune sequencing data. Study-level findings and limits: Roughly 5 TRBV segments (TRBV5-6, TRBV5-1 and TRBV20-1 among them) occurred more frequently in patients than in controls.

The antigens for these receptors are not known. Unique molecular identifiers tagged the TCR beta cDNA libraries. Via MiXCR, TCRdb re-called the PCR reads, giving one row per CDR3 protein. The sample has 600,000 to 750,000 distinct CDR3 sequences, roughly three fifths seen once. Sequenced material: blood. Receptor source: a girl aged 2 to 10 with multiple sclerosis.

The chain carries TRBV29-1 and TRBJ2-3; D is possibly TRBD1 or TRBD2 (5 bases each). This CDR3 has 15 amino acids. Trimming took 4 bases from V and 4 from J, leaving 18 bases between them. CDR1 and CDR2 from the germline V gene are SQVTM and ANQGSEA. Written as DNA, the CDR3 is TGCAGCGTTGTGGAGGTTGGCAGGGATCCAGATACGCAGTATTTT. Protein product: CSVVEVGRDPDTQYF.

The chain links TRBV11-3 to TRBJ2-3; TRBD2 might be the D (6 bases). In germline, CDR1 is SGHNT, CDR2 YENEEA. V lost 8 bases and J lost 2, with 17 bases in between. The CDR3 has 15 amino acids. CDR3 coding DNA: TGTGCCAGCGTACTAAGGGAGGACCCCACAGATACGCAGTATTTT. Encoded protein: CASVLREDPTDTQYF.

The chain combines TRBV5-1 with TRBJ1-2; D is possibly TRBD1 (6 bases). The germline V and J ends were trimmed by 0 bases and 3 bases, with 12 bases remaining between them. This CDR3 is 15 amino acids long. The germline CDR1 and CDR2 sequences are SGHRS and YFSETQ. The CDR3 loop reads CASSLVGGMDYGYTF. In nucleotides, the CDR3 is TGCGCCAGCAGCTTGGTAGGGGGTATGGACTATGGCTACACCTTC.

CDR3: CASSQGSGKADSYNEQFF. CDR3 coding DNA: TGCGCCAGCAGCCAAGGCTCCGGGAAAGCGGACTCCTACAATGAGCAGTTCTTC. The chain links TRBV4-1 to TRBJ2-1; D is perhaps TRBD2 (5 bases). Germline CDR1 reads MGHRA; CDR2 reads YSYEKL. Trimming took 1 base from V and 0 from J, leaving 16 bases between them. This CDR3 has 18 residues.

The chain employs TRBV5-1 and TRBJ2-7; 8 nucleotides line up with TRBD2. CDR1 and CDR2 (germline): SGHRS, YFSETQ. V gave up 2 bases and J gave up 3 bases; unmatched junction bases: 7. The CDR3 covers 15 residues. Written as DNA, the CDR3 is TGCGCCAGCAGCTTTGGAGCGGGAGCAAGCTACGAGCAGTACTTC. Translating gives CASSFGAGASYEQYF.

This clonotype turned up a few times. V usage is TRBV20-1 and J usage is TRBJ1-2; D not certain. Germline V CDR1 and CDR2: DFQATT, SNEGSKA (reference sequence). The CDR3 contains 13 residues. Trimming removed 4 bases at V and 7 bases at J, with 16 bases between. The CDR3 is CSAIERVAGGYTF. CDR3 in DNA: TGCAGTGCTATCGAGAGGGTGGCGGGTGGCTACACCTTC.

The chain joins TRBV29-1 to TRBJ2-1; no reliable D call. The CDR3 sequence is 14 residues long. Germline values: CDR1 SQVTM, CDR2 ANQGSEA. V was trimmed by 5 bases and J by 4 bases, leaving 15 bases between them. The CDR3 loop is CSVFPPGPYNEQFF. The CDR3 DNA sequence: TGCAGCGTTTTTCCCCCGGGCCCTTACAATGAGCAGTTCTTC.

CDR3 in amino acids: CASSYASSSYNEQFF. For the CDR3, the DNA is TGTGCCAGCAGTTACGCCTCGAGCTCCTACAATGAGCAGTTCTTC. The chain employs TRBV6-6 and TRBJ2-1, with D uncertain. In germline, CDR1 is MNHNY, CDR2 SVGAGI (reference sequence). The CDR3 is made up of 15 amino acids. V lost 2 bases, J lost 0 bases, and 8 bases lay in between.

On this clonotype itself: One end of the junction does not line up with germline, which may come from a read error. The chain joins TRBV12-5 to TRBJ1-5; no reliable D call. Germline CDR1 is LGHNT and CDR2 is FRNRAP. CDR3 size: 14 residues. CDR3 region: CASGHDFGNQPQHF. CDR3 DNA: TGCGCTAGTGGTCACGACTTTGGCAATCAGCCCCAGCATTTT.

This rearrangement joins TRBV29-1 to TRBJ2-5; D remains ambiguous. There are 14 residues in the CDR3. Germline CDR1 is SQVTM and CDR2 is ANQGSEA. V lost 4 bases and J lost 1, with 13 bases in between. Here the CDR3 reads CSVVGQAVQETQYF. The CDR3 DNA follows: TGCAGCGTTGTCGGGCAGGCAGTCCAAGAGACCCAGTACTTC.

V gene TRBV29-1 combines with J gene TRBJ1-1, with unresolved D. V lost 4 bases, J lost 2 bases, and 11 bases lay in between. The CDR3 extends over 13 amino acids. CDR1 and CDR2 (germline): SQVTM, ANQGSEA. The chain's CDR3 is CSVVQEDNTEAFF. The CDR3 DNA is TGCAGCGTTGTCCAGGAGGATAACACTGAAGCTTTCTTT.

The V gene is TRBV3-1, the J gene TRBJ2-5, with D perhaps matching TRBD1 (6 bases). Germline V gives CDR1 LGHDT, CDR2 YNNKEL (reference sequence). The V and J ends lost 4 bases and 5 bases respectively, with 17 bases between them. The CDR3 loop spans 15 amino acids. CDR3 residues: CASSPRGGVGETQYF. The CDR3, as DNA: TGTGCCAGCAGCCCCCGAGGGGGAGTGGGTGAGACCCAGTACTTC.

Concerning this clonotype itself: At one of its ends the junction is not consistent with the germline gene, which may arise from a read error. This chain joins TRBV4-1 and TRBJ2-3, with TRBD2 matching 8 bases. The CDR3 is made up of 16 amino acids. Germline-derived CDR1 and CDR2 are MGHRA and YSYEKL. CDR3 nucleotides: TGCGCCAGCAGCCTAGGCTCCAGCGGGAGCACAAATACGCAGTATTTT. This gives the protein CASSLGSSGSTNTQYF.

This clonotype has just a few counts. The CDR3 nucleotides read TGTGCCAGCAGTTCCCGGGAAAACATTCAGTACTTC. Protein: CASSSRENIQYF. The V gene is TRBV28, the J gene TRBJ2-4; no definite D call. V shed 4 bases and J shed 5 bases, with 6 bases lying between them. The V gene's germline CDR1 is MDHEN and CDR2 SYDVKM. This CDR3 region has 12 residues.

J is TRBJ1-4 and V is TRBV5-4, with 11 bases lining up with TRBD1. The germline V gene has CDR1 SGHNT and CDR2 YYREEE (reference sequence). Trimming at V came to 4 bases and at J to 0 bases, leaving 2 bases not matched to a gene. The CDR3 has 16 amino acids. The CDR3 protein is CASSRTGGATNEKLFF. Written as DNA, the CDR3 is TGTGCCAGCAGCCGGACAGGGGGCGCAACTAATGAAAAACTGTTTTTT.